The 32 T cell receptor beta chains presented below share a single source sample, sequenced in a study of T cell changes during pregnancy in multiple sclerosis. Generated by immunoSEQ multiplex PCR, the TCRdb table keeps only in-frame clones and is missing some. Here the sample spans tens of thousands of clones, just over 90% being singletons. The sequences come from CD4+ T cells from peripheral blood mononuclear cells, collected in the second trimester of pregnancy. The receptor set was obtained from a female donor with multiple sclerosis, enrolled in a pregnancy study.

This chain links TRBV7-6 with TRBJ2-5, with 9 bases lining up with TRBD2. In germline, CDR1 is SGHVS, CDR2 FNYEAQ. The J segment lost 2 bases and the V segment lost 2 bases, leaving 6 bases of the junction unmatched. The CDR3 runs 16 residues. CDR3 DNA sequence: TGTGCCAGCAGCTTATCCGGACTAGCGCCTCAAGAGACCCAGTACTTC. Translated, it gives CASSLSGLAPQETQYF. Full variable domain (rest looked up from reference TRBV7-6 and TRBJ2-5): GAGVSQSPRYKVTKRGQDVALRCDPISGHVSLYWYRQALGQGPEFLTYFNYEAQQDKSGLPNDRFSAERPEGSISTLTIQRTEQRDSAMYRCASSLSGLAPQETQYFGPGTRLLVL.

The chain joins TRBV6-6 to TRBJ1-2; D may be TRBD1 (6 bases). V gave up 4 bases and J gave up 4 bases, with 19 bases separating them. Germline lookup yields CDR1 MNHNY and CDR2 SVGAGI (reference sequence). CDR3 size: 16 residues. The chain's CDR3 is CASSSNSRGLSYGYTF. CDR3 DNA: TGTGCCAGCAGTTCCAATTCCAGGGGTCTGAGCTATGGCTACACCTTC.

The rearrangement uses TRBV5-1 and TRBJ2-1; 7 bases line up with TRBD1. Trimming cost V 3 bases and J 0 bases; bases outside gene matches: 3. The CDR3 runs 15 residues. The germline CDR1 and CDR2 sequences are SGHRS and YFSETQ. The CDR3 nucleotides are TGCGCCAGCAGCTGGACAGGCAGCTCCTACAATGAGCAGTTCTTC. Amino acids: CASSWTGSSYNEQFF.

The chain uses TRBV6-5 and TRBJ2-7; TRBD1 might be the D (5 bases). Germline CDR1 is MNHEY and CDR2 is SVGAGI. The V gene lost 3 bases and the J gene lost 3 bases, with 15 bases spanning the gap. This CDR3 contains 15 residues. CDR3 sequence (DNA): TGTGCCAGCAGTTATATCCGGCAGGGAAACTACGAGCAGTACTTC. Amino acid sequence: CASSYIRQGNYEQYF.

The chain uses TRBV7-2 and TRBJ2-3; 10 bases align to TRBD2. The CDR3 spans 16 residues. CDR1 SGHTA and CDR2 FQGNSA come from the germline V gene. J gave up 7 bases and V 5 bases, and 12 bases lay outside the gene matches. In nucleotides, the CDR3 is TGTGCCAGCAGCGAAAAGAGCGGGGGGGCTTTTTATACGCAGTATTTT. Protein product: CASSEKSGGAFYTQYF.

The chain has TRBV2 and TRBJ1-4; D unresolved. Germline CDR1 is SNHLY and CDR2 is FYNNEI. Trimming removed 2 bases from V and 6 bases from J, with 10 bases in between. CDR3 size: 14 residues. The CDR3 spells CASSETGLDEKLFF. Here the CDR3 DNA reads TGTGCCAGCAGTGAAACGGGTCTGGATGAAAAACTGTTTTTT.

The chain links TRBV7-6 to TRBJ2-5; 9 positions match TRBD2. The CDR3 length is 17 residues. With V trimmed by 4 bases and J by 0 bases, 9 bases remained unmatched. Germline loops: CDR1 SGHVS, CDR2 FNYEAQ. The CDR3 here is CASSYEASGAYQETQYF. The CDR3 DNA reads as TGTGCCAGCAGCTATGAGGCTAGCGGGGCGTACCAAGAGACCCAGTACTTC.

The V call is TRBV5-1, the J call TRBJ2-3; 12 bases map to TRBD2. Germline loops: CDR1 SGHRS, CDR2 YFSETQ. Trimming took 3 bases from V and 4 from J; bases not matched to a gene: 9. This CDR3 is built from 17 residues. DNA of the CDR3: TGCGCCAGCAGCTCGAGGACTAGCGGGATTATGGCAGATACGCAGTATTTT. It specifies CASSSRTSGIMADTQYF.

Here the CDR3 reads CASSYTGQVAYEQYF. The DNA of the CDR3 is TGTGCCAGCAGTTACACGGGACAAGTAGCCTACGAGCAGTACTTC. The chain employs TRBV6-5 and TRBJ2-7, with TRBD1 as a possible D gene (6 bases). In germline, CDR1 is MNHEY, CDR2 SVGAGI. Trimming stripped 2 bases from V and 2 bases from J, with 13 bases between. This CDR3 is built from 15 residues.

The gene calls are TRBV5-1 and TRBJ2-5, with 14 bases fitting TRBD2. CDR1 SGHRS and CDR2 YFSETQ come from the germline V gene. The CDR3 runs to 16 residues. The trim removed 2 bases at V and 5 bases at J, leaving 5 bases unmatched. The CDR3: CASSFGGLAGDETQYF. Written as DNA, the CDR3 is TGCGCCAGCAGCTTTGGGGGACTAGCGGGAGACGAGACCCAGTACTTC.

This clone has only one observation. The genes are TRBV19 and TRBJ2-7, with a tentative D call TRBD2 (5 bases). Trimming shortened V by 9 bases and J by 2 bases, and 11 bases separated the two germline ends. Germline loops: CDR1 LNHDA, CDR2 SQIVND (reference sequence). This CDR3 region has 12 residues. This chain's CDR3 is CASRSGAYEQYF. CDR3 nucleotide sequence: TGTGCCAGCAGGAGCGGAGCCTACGAGCAGTACTTC.

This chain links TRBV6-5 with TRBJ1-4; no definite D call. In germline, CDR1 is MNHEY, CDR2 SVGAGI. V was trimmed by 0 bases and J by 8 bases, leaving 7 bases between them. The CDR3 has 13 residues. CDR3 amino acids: CASSYSTLEKLFF. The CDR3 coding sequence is TGTGCCAGCAGTTACTCGACATTGGAAAAACTGTTTTTT.

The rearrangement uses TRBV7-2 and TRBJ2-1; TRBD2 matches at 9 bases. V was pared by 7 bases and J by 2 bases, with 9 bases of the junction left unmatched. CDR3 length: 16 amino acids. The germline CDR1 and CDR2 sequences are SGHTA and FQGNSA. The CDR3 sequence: CASNRGASGTYNEQFF. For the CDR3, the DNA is TGTGCCAGCAACCGAGGTGCTAGCGGGACCTACAATGAGCAGTTCTTC.

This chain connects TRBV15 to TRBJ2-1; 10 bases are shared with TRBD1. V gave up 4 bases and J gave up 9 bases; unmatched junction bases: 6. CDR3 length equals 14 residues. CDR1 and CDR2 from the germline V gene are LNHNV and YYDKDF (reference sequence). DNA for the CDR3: TGTGCCACCAGCAAGGGACAGGGGATCGGTGAGCAGTTCTTC. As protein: CATSKGQGIGEQFF.

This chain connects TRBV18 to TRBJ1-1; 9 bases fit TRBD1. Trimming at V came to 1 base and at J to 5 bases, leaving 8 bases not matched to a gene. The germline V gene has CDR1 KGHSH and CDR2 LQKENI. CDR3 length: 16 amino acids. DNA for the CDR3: TGTGCCAGCTCACCACTACCTACAGGGGGCTTGACTGAAGCTTTCTTT. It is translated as CASSPLPTGGLTEAFF.

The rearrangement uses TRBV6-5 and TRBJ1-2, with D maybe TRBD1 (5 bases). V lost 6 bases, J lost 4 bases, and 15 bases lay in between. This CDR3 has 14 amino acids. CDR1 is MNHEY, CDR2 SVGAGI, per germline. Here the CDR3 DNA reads TGTGCCAGCAGCTGGGTGGGGGGGACCTATGGCTACACCTTC. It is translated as CASSWVGGTYGYTF.

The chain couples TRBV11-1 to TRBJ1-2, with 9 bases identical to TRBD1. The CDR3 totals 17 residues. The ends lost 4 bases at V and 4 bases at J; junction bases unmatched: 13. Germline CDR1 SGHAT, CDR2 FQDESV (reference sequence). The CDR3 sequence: CASSSGQGILDRYGYTF. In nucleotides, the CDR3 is TGTGCCAGCAGCTCGGGACAGGGTATCCTAGATCGCTATGGCTACACCTTC. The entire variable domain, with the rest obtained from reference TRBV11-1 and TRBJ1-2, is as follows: EAEVAQSPRYKITEKSQAVAFWCDPISGHATLYWYRQILGQGPELLVQFQDESVVDDSQLPKDRFSAERLKGVDSTLKIQPAELGDSAMYLCASSSGQGILDRYGYTFGSGTRLTVV.

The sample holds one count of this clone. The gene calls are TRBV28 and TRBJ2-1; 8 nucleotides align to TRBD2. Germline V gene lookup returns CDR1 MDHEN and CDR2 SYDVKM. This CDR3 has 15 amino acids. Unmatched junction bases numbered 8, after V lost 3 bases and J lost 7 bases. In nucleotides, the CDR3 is TGTGCCAGCAGTTTCTTCGGTAGCGGGATAAATGAGCAGTTCTTC. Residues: CASSFFGSGINEQFF.

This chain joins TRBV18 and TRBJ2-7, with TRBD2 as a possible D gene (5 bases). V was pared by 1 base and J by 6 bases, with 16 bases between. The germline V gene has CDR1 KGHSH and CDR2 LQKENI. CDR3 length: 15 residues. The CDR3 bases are TGTGCCAGCTCACCACTGGCTAGCACCGGGCCCGAGCAGTACTTC. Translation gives CASSPLASTGPEQYF.

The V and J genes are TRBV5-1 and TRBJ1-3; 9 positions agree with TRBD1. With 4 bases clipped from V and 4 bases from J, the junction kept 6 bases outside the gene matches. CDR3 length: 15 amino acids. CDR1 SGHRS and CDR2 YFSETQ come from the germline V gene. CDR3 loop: CASSPGDREGNTIYF. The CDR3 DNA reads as TGCGCCAGCAGCCCGGGGGACAGGGAAGGAAACACCATATATTTT.

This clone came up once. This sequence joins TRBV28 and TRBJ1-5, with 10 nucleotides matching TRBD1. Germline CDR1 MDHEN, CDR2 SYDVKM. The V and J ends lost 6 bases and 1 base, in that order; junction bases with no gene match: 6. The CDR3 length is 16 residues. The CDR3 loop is CASSLTGGISNQPQHF. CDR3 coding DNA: TGTGCCAGCAGCCTGACAGGGGGCATAAGCAATCAGCCCCAGCATTTT.

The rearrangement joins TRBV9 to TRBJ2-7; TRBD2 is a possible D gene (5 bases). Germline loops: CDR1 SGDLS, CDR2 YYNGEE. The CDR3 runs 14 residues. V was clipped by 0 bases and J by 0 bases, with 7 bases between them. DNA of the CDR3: TGTGCCAGCAGCGTAGCTAGCCTCTCCTACGAGCAGTACTTC. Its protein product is CASSVASLSYEQYF.

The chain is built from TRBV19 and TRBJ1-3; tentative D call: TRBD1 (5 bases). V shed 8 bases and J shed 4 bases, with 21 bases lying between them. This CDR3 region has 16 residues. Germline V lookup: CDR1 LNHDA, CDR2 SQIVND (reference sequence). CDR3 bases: TGTGCCAGTGGTCCCGGGACTAAAACGGGAGGAAACACCATATATTTT. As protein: CASGPGTKTGGNTIYF.

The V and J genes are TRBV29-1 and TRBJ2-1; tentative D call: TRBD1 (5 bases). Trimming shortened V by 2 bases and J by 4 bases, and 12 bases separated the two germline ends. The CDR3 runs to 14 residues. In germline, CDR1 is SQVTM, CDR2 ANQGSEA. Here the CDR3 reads CSVESRAGYNEQFF. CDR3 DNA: TGCAGCGTTGAAAGCAGGGCAGGGTACAATGAGCAGTTCTTC.

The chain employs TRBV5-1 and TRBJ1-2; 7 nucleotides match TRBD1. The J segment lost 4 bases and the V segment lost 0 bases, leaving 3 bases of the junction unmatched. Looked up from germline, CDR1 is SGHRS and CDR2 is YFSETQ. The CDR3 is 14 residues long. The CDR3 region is CASSLEGQTYGYTF. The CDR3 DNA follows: TGCGCCAGCAGCTTGGAGGGACAGACCTATGGCTACACCTTC.

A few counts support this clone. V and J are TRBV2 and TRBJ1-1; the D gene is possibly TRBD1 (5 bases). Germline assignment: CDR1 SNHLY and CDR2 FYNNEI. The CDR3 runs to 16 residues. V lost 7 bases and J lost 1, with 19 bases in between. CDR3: CASTYQVLGGNTEAFF. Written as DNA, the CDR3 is TGTGCCAGCACCTATCAAGTTTTGGGGGGGAACACTGAAGCTTTCTTT.

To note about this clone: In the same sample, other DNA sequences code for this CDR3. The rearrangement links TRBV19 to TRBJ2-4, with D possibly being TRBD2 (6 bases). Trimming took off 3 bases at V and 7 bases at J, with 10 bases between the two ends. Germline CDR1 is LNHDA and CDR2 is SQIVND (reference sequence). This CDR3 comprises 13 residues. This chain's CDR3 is CASSINGGNIQYF. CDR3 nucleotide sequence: TGTGCCAGTAGTATTAACGGAGGGAACATTCAGTACTTC.

CDR3 sequence: CASSLTGTGIYEQYF. DNA of the CDR3: TGCGCCAGCAGCTTAACCGGGACAGGGATCTACGAGCAGTACTTC. The V call is TRBV5-1, the J call TRBJ2-7, with 9 nucleotides matching TRBD1. The CDR3 loop spans 15 amino acids. The germline V gene has CDR1 SGHRS and CDR2 YFSETQ. V was clipped by 2 bases and J by 3 bases; unmatched bases: 6.

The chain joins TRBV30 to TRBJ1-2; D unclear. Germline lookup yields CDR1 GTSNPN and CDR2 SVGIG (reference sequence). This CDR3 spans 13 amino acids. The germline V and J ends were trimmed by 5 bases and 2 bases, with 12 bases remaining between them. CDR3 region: CAWLLDLNYGYTF. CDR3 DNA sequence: TGTGCCTGGCTCTTGGACTTAAACTATGGCTACACCTTC.

CDR3 sequence (DNA): TGCGCCAGCAGCCAAGAGGGGGCAGGCTCTGGAAACACCATATATTTT. Translation: CASSQEGAGSGNTIYF. The gene calls are TRBV4-1 and TRBJ1-3; tentative D call: TRBD1 (6 bases). Germline V lookup: CDR1 MGHRA, CDR2 YSYEKL. Trimming pared 0 bases from V and 0 bases from J, leaving 9 bases between. This CDR3 is 16 amino acids long.

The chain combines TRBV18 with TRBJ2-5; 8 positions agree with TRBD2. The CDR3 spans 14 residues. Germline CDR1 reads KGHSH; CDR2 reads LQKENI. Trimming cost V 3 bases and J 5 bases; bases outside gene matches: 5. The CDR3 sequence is CASSPSGIGETQYF. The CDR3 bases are TGTGCCAGCTCACCTAGCGGGATAGGGGAGACCCAGTACTTC.

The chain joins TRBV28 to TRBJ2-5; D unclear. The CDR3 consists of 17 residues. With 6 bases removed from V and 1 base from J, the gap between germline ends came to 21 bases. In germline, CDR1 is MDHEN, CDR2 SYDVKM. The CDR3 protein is CASSFLGRSSIQETQYF. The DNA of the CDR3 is TGTGCCAGCAGCTTTTTGGGCCGCAGTAGTATCCAAGAGACCCAGTACTTC.